This entry lists 12 T cell receptor beta chains sequenced from one sample in a study of response to subunit inactivated influenza vaccine. TCRdb analysed the RT-PCR reads with MiXCR anew, one entry per CDR3 protein. The data contain fewer than 700,000 distinct CDR3 sequences, roughly 13% of them seen just once; the ten biggest clones take up around 14%. The material sequenced was PBMCs from blood, taken roughly 6 weeks after vaccination. Every receptor here comes from a man in his fifties or sixties who received an inactivated influenza vaccine.

The gene calls are TRBV7-8 and TRBJ2-1; D gene unclear. CDR1 and CDR2 from the germline V gene are SGHVS and FQNEAQ. The germline V and J ends were trimmed by 2 bases and 8 bases, with 7 bases remaining between them. The length of the CDR3 is 12 residues. CDR3 loop: CASSLSIDEQFF. CDR3 DNA: TGTGCCAGCAGCTTATCGATCGATGAGCAGTTCTTC.

This clonotype has only a few counts. V usage is TRBV10-3 and J usage is TRBJ1-2; no definite D call. This CDR3 region has 15 residues. V shed 0 bases and J shed 1 base, with 9 bases lying between them. Germline V gene data show CDR1 as ENHRY and CDR2 as SYGVKD. The CDR3 here is CAISESTPDNYGYTF. The CDR3 DNA follows: TGTGCCATCAGTGAGTCCACACCCGATAACTATGGCTACACCTTC.

This clonotype has ten or more counts. The rearrangement uses TRBV4-2 and TRBJ2-4, with TRBD2 as a possible D gene (5 bases). CDR1 is LGHNA, CDR2 YNFKEQ, per germline. The CDR3 consists of 15 residues. The V gene lost 2 bases and the J gene lost 7 bases, with 15 bases spanning the gap. The DNA for the CDR3 is TGTGCCAGCAGCCAATCCCGGGGTGTTCTCAACATTCAGTACTTC. Translated: CASSQSRGVLNIQYF.

This clonotype has only a few counts. The V and J genes are TRBV28 and TRBJ2-4; D is unresolved. CDR1 is MDHEN, CDR2 SYDVKM, per germline. CDR3 length: 17 residues. The germline V and J ends were trimmed by 6 bases and 0 bases, with 18 bases remaining between them. The chain's CDR3 is CASSHPDIYVAKNIQYF. For the CDR3, the DNA is TGTGCCAGCAGCCACCCGGATATTTATGTAGCCAAAAACATTCAGTACTTC.

This clonotype was seen ten or more times. The genes are TRBV7-9 and TRBJ2-5, with unresolved D. This CDR3 is built from 14 residues. V was shortened by 0 bases and J by 3 bases, with 8 bases between the two germline ends. Germline V lookup: CDR1 SEHNR, CDR2 FQNEAQ (reference sequence). CDR3 region: CASSLAEGKETQYF. For the CDR3, the DNA is TGTGCCAGCAGCTTAGCGGAAGGGAAAGAGACCCAGTACTTC.

This clonotype was picked up many times. This sequence joins TRBV7-8 and TRBJ2-7; D remains unclear. The CDR3 spans 13 residues. V lost 5 bases to trimming and J lost 5 bases, with 13 bases between them. Germline CDR1 and CDR2: SGHVS and FQNEAQ. As DNA, the CDR3 is TGTGCCAGCAGCCCCGGACCCGAGGACGAGCAGTACTTC. Translating it yields CASSPGPEDEQYF.

The rearrangement joins TRBV14 to TRBJ2-1, with D possibly TRBD2 on 5 matching bases. CDR3 size: 14 residues. Germline V gene data show CDR1 as SGHDN and CDR2 as FVKESK. V lost 4 bases and J lost 4, with 11 bases in between. DNA for the CDR3: TGTGCCAGCAGCCCCCAACGGGGATACAATGAGCAGTTCTTC. The encoded protein is CASSPQRGYNEQFF.

This clonotype was counted a few times. The junction departs from the called germline gene at one end, perhaps through a read error. The chain employs TRBV12-3 or TRBV12-4 and TRBJ2-4; D could derive from TRBD1 or TRBD2 (6 bases each). This CDR3 is built from 12 residues. CDR3 DNA: TGTGTCAGCCGACGATCGGGGGCAGTTCAGTACTTC. Translating gives CVSRRSGAVQYF.

The gene calls are TRBV2 and TRBJ2-1; 10 positions match TRBD2. The ends lost 7 bases at V and 15 bases at J; junction bases unmatched: 6. Germline-derived CDR1 and CDR2 are SNHLY and FYNNEI. The CDR3 is 11 amino acids. The CDR3 sequence: CASTSSGRGFF. The CDR3 coding sequence is TGTGCCAGCACTTCTAGCGGGAGAGGGTTCTTC.

The sample holds many counts of this clonotype. The rearrangement links TRBV7-2 to TRBJ2-1; 8 positions match TRBD2. After removal of 2 bases from V and 4 bases from J, the junction contained 10 bases not matched to a gene. This CDR3 contains 17 residues. Germline CDR1 is SGHTA and CDR2 is FQGNSA. This CDR3 reads CASSLTQSGGRYNEQFF. The CDR3 region has the DNA TGTGCCAGCAGCTTAACTCAAAGCGGGGGACGGTACAATGAGCAGTTCTTC.

The V call is TRBV24-1, the J call TRBJ1-4; D is unclear. Germline V gene lookup returns CDR1 KGHDR and CDR2 SFDVKD. With 3 bases removed from V and 0 bases from J, the gap between germline ends came to 7 bases. CDR3 size: 15 residues. The CDR3 DNA sequence: TGTGCCACCAGTGATGCTGACACAACTAATGAAAAACTGTTTTTT. Translated, it gives CATSDADTTNEKLFF.

This clonotype was seen a few times. This chain joins TRBV12-3 or TRBV12-4 and TRBJ2-7; no firm D call. The V end was cut by 6 bases, the J end by 7 bases, with 19 bases between. The CDR3 spans 14 residues. In DNA, the CDR3 is TGTGCCAGCAGCAAGGACCGGACCGGAAAGGAGCAGTACTTC. It is translated as CASSKDRTGKEQYF.